A selection of T cell receptor beta chains follows, all from one sample in a study of tumor-infiltrating lymphocytes in primary liver carcinoma. TCRdb used MiXCR to reprocess the multiplex PCR reads, holding one entry per CDR3 protein. This table holds 330,000 or so distinct CDR3 sequences, approximately 64% found once. Material: peripheral blood. All receptors come from a middle-aged man with primary liver carcinoma and hepatitis B virus infection. Each CDR3 is given with its conserved first and last residue. A D gene is named only where the DNA matches it firmly. The size entry is marked missing in some rows and otherwise reads once, few, many or a size class.

d_call,clone_size,j_call,v_call,cdr3_nt,cdr3_aa
-,few,TRBJ2-5,TRBV5-1,TGCGCCAGCAGCTTGGCCTTTGGGGGGAACCTTGTAGGCGAGACCCAGTACTTC,CASSLAFGGNLVGETQYF
-,once,TRBJ2-1,TRBV4-2,TGTGTCAGTCGGTGGTACAATGAGCAGTTCTTC,CVSRWYNEQFF
-,few,TRBJ2-7,TRBV5-4,TGTGCCAGCAGCCCAAACAGGGCGGGCTCCTACGAGCAGTACTTC,CASSPNRAGSYEQYF
-,-,TRBJ2-7,TRBV5-6,TGTGCCAGCAGCTCCCTTTCGCACGAGCAGTACTTC,CASSSLSHEQYF
TRBD2,-,TRBJ2-5,TRBV5-1,TGCGCCAGCAACTTGTGGGCCGGACTAGCGGAGAACCAAGAGACCCAGTACTTC,CASNLWAGLAENQETQYF
-,-,TRBJ1-2,TRBV29-1,TGCAGCGTTATCTGGGAAAACTGTGGCTACACCTTC,CSVIWENCGYTF
TRBD2,-,TRBJ2-1,TRBV24-1,TGTGCCACCAGTGATCAGATAGCGGGAGGCCATGAGCAGTTCTTC,CATSDQIAGGHEQFF
-,-,TRBJ2-7,TRBV29-1,TGCAGCGTTGAAGTATCCCTGCAGGGGAGCTCCTACGAACAGTACTTC,CSVEVSLQGSSYEQYF
-,-,TRBJ2-5,TRBV15,TGTGCCGCCGGCAGGGCCCTCCAAGAGACCCAGTACTTC,CAAGRALQETQYF
TRBD2,-,TRBJ2-7,TRBV11-2,TGTGTCAGCTACTCCACCCCCGTAGCGGGAGAGTGCTTC,CVSYSTPVAGECF
-,-,TRBJ1-1,TRBV11-2,TGTGCCAGCAGCTTAGCCTACAGGTGGGCGGGAACTAAAGCTTTCTTT,CASSLAYRWAGTKAFF
-,-,TRBJ2-1,TRBV10-3,TGTGCCATCAGTGTACCTAGTGGGGGGAATGAGCAGTTCTTC,CAISVPSGGNEQFF
-,many,TRBJ2-1,TRBV10-2,TGCGCCAGCAGTGCAGGACCTTACAATGAGCAGTTCTTC,CASSAGPYNEQFF
TRBD1,many,TRBJ2-7,TRBV4-2,TGTGCCAGCAGCCAAGAAGAGGGACAGTTACGGGAGCAGTACTTC,CASSQEEGQLREQYF
TRBD1,once,TRBJ2-3,TRBV11-2,TGTGTCAGCTCCTCGGACAGGGTCAGAATGGCAGATACGCAGTATTTT,CVSSSDRVRMADTQYF
TRBD1,few,TRBJ2-3,TRBV12-3/TRBV12-4,TGTGCCAGCAACCTTATCCCCGGGACAGAGACCACAGATACGCAGTATTTT,CASNLIPGTETTDTQYF
-,once,TRBJ2-7,TRBV6-1,TGTGCCAGCTCCCCTTCAGGGCCAGCTGCTGGCCAGTACTTC,CASSPSGPAAGQYF
TRBD1,-,TRBJ2-5,TRBV10-2,TGCGCCAGCAGTCCCCAGGGGGCAGAGACCCAGTACTTC,CASSPQGAETQYF
-,-,TRBJ1-6,TRBV5-1,TGCGCCAGCAGCTTGGTGGGACCCTCCTATAATTCACCCTTCCACTTT,CASSLVGPSYNSPFHF
-,few,TRBJ2-1,TRBV7-9,TGTGCCAGCAGCTTAGCCACGCCTAGGGGCAATGAGCAGTTCTTC,CASSLATPRGNEQFF
-,-,TRBJ2-3,TRBV12-3/TRBV12-4,TGTGCCAGCAGTTTCGGACGGCTAAACACAGATACGCAGTATTTT,CASSFGRLNTDTQYF
-,-,TRBJ2-7,TRBV11-2,TGTACCTGCAGCTTAGTTACAACTGACTACGAGCAGTACTTC,CTCSLVTTDYEQYF
-,-,TRBJ2-1,TRBV28,TGTGCCAGCAGTCCTTGGTCCGCCTACAATGAGCAATTCTTC,CASSPWSAYNEQFF
-,many,TRBJ2-3,TRBV10-1,TGCGCCAGCAGTCATAGGACCACAGATACGCAGTATTTT,CASSHRTTDTQYF
-,few,TRBJ1-1,TRBV7-9,TGTGCCAGCAGCTTACATGACGGTGACACTGAAGCTTTCTTT,CASSLHDGDTEAFF
TRBD1,many,TRBJ2-7,TRBV10-3,TGTGCCATCAGTACTACAAGAATCTGGGACAGTGGCTCCTACGAGCAGTACTTC,CAISTTRIWDSGSYEQYF
-,few,TRBJ2-4,TRBV4-2,TGTGCCAGCAGCCAAGTCGGGGCGTCGGCCAAAAACATTCAGTACTTC,CASSQVGASAKNIQYF
TRBD2,-,TRBJ2-5,TRBV11-2,TGTGCCAGCAGCCCCGTTTGGGAAGCGGGAGGCGGTGAGACCCAGTACTTC,CASSPVWEAGGGETQYF
-,-,TRBJ2-2,TRBV10-1,TGCGCCAGCAGTGTATCCGACACCGGGGTGCTGTTTTTT,CASSVSDTGVLFF
-,-,TRBJ2-1,TRBV11-2,TGTGTCAGCAGCCGATCAGGGACATCCTACAATGAGCAGTTCTTC,CVSSRSGTSYNEQFF
-,few,TRBJ2-7,TRBV14,TGTGCCAGCAGCCAAGAATATAGGCTACCCTACGAGCAGTACTTC,CASSQEYRLPYEQYF
TRBD2,many,TRBJ2-1,TRBV4-1,TGCGCCAGCAGCAACCAGTACCGGGAGGGTATGGGGCGAGAGCAGTTCTTC,CASSNQYREGMGREQFF
TRBD1,many,TRBJ1-2,TRBV11-2,TGTGCCAGCAGCTTATACTTATCGGGACAGGGAAATTCTGGCTACACCTTC,CASSLYLSGQGNSGYTF
TRBD1,many,TRBJ2-7,TRBV4-3,TGCGCCAGCAGCCAAGAAACAGGGGCCATGGTCTACGAGCAGTACTTC,CASSQETGAMVYEQYF
-,-,TRBJ2-1,TRBV10-3,TGTGCCATCAGTGTCCAAGCCGCTAGCTCCTACAATGAGCAGTTCTTC,CAISVQAASSYNEQFF
-,-,TRBJ2-1,TRBV11-2,TGTGCCAGCATAACCCCCCCCGGATTCTACAATGAGCAGTTCTTC,CASITPPGFYNEQFF
TRBD1,many,TRBJ1-4,TRBV4-1,TGCGCCAGCAGCCTCACCGGGACAGGGGATGAAAAACTGTTTTTT,CASSLTGTGDEKLFF
-,-,TRBJ2-1,TRBV11-2,TGTGCCAGCAGCTTAGGTCGTGTTAATGATCAGTTCTTC,CASSLGRVNDQFF
-,-,TRBJ2-1,TRBV5-1,TGTGCCAGCATCTTGGAGGGCTCGGTTGAGCAGTTCTTC,CASILEGSVEQFF
TRBD1,many,TRBJ2-3,TRBV6-5,TGTGCCAGCAGTTACGGGACAGGGGAGGCAGATACGCAGTATTTT,CASSYGTGEADTQYF
-,-,TRBJ1-1,TRBV11-3,TGTGCCAGCAGACGATCTCAACGTGGTGAAGCTTTCTTT,CASRRSQRGEAFF